This entry lists 8 T cell receptor beta chains sequenced from one sample in a study of CD8+CD57+ T cells in acquired aplastic anemia. Genomic DNA served as template for TCR beta VDJ and CDR3 profiling. TCRdb reprocessed the reads via MiXCR and lists one record per CDR3 protein. Altogether about 240,000 distinct CDR3 sequences are present, approximately 45% being singletons, with the ten largest covering roughly 8%. In patients chosen for sequencing, flow cytometry had shown CD8+CD57+ cell expansion. Sequenced sample: sorted CD4+, CD8+, or CD8+CD57+ T cells (not recorded which) from PBMCs. Receptors originate from a human donor with aplastic anemia.

This clonotype was recorded at least ten times. The V call is TRBV7-9, the J call TRBJ1-2, with TRBD1 identical over 7 bases. Per germline, CDR1 SEHNR and CDR2 FQNEAQ (reference sequence). The length of the CDR3 is 13 residues. The ends lost 6 bases at V and 6 bases at J; junction bases unmatched: 7. CDR3 coding DNA: TGTGCCAGCAGACCGACAGGGTTGGATGGCTACACCTTC. Its translation: CASRPTGLDGYTF.

The table lists this clonotype with many counts. The V and J genes are TRBV5-1 and TRBJ1-1; 11 nucleotides align to TRBD1. V lost 4 bases and J lost 4; bases outside the gene matches: 9. The CDR3 has 16 amino acids. Germline V gives CDR1 SGHRS, CDR2 YFSETQ. CDR3 in amino acids: CASSVGTGGYGTEAFF. The DNA of the CDR3 is TGCGCCAGCAGCGTGGGGACAGGGGGGTACGGCACTGAAGCTTTCTTT.

This clonotype was detected ten times or more. The chain is built from TRBV6-4 and TRBJ1-2; D may be TRBD1 (5 bases). The CDR3 loop spans 13 amino acids. V was shortened by 3 bases and J by 8 bases, with 13 bases between the two germline ends. Germline CDR1 is MRHNA and CDR2 is SNTAGT. The CDR3 protein is CASSEQGTSGYTF. CDR3 coding DNA: TGTGCCAGCAGTGAGCAAGGGACTAGCGGCTACACCTTC.

J is TRBJ2-7 and V is TRBV7-7; 7 bases align to TRBD2. Trimming removed 5 bases from V and 2 bases from J; junction bases left unmatched: 6. The CDR3 runs to 14 residues. CDR1 SSHAT and CDR2 FNYEAQ come from the germline V gene (reference sequence). The CDR3 nucleotides read TGTGCCAGCAGCCCCAGGGAGGGACCCTACGAGCAGTACTTC. Its protein product is CASSPREGPYEQYF. Together with reference TRBV7-7 and TRBJ2-7, the CDR3 gives the full variable domain: GAGVSQSPRYKVTKRGQDVTLRCDPISSHATLYWYQQALGQGPEFLTYFNYEAQPDKSGLPSDRFSAERPEGSISTLTIQRTEQRDSAMYRCASSPREGPYEQYFGPGTRLTVT.

The chain has TRBV7-2 and TRBJ2-7; TRBD1 aligns across 7 bases. Per germline, CDR1 SGHTA and CDR2 FQGNSA. The CDR3 has 15 residues. The J segment lost 3 bases and the V segment lost 1 base, leaving 6 bases of the junction unmatched. The CDR3 DNA reads as TGTGCCAGCAGCTTAGTGGCAGGGGGTGACTACGAGCAGTACTTC. This gives the protein CASSLVAGGDYEQYF.

V usage is TRBV20-1 and J usage is TRBJ2-7, with 7 bases that match TRBD2. J gave up 6 bases and V 5 bases, and 13 bases lay outside the gene matches. Germline V gene sequence: CDR1 DFQATT, CDR2 SNEGSKA (reference sequence). The length of the CDR3 is 14 residues. DNA for the CDR3: TGCAGTGCTCCCCTCGGGGGTTGGGGGGGCGAGCAGTACTTC. Translation gives CSAPLGGWGGEQYF.

The V call is TRBV7-9, the J call TRBJ1-2; no clear D gene. Germline assignment: CDR1 SEHNR and CDR2 FQNEAQ (reference sequence). Trimming took 3 bases from V and 4 from J, leaving 9 bases between them. The CDR3 runs to 13 residues. In DNA form, the CDR3 reads TGTGCCAGCAGCTTCAACAGCCTCTATGGCTACACCTTC. Encoded protein: CASSFNSLYGYTF.

The chain couples TRBV24-1 to TRBJ2-5, with a weak D call TRBD1 (6 bases). Germline CDR1 reads KGHDR; CDR2 reads SFDVKD. The CDR3 extends over 14 amino acids. Between the trimmed V and J ends, which lost 3 bases and 5 bases, there was a span of 12 bases. The CDR3 loop is CATSDARGRETQYF. For the CDR3, the DNA is TGTGCCACCAGTGATGCCAGGGGCAGGGAGACCCAGTACTTC.